Listed below are T cell receptor beta chains from one sample, sequenced in a study of blood T cells in healthy people across ages. MiXCR, applied by TCRdb to the 5' RACE reads, yields one record per CDR3 protein. This table holds hundreds of thousands of distinct CDR3 sequences, about 30% found once. Sequenced material: blood. These receptors were obtained from an elderly woman in good health. Both conserved end residues are part of each CDR3. Each record gives: D gene, J gene, V gene, clone size, CDR3 protein, CDR3 DNA. D genes are given only for firm matches. Size is omitted from some rows. Given values are once, few, many or a class for expanded clones.

D gene: NA; J gene: TRBJ2-1; V gene: TRBV11-2; clone size: NA; CDR3 protein: CASSLGGRVFSYNEQFF; CDR3 DNA: TGTGCCAGCAGCTTAGGTGGGCGTGTCTTTTCCTACAATGAGCAGTTCTTC
D gene: TRBD1; J gene: TRBJ2-2; V gene: TRBV6-5; clone size: many; CDR3 protein: CASSYRGAGQGAGELFF; CDR3 DNA: TGTGCCAGCAGTTACCGTGGGGCCGGACAGGGAGCCGGGGAGCTGTTTTTT
D gene: NA; J gene: TRBJ2-1; V gene: TRBV5-1; clone size: NA; CDR3 protein: CASSLSGGTEEFF; CDR3 DNA: TGCGCCAGCAGCTTAAGTGGGGGGACGGAGGAGTTCTTC
D gene: NA; J gene: TRBJ2-1; V gene: TRBV20-1; clone size: many; CDR3 protein: CSARDVAPGGNEQFF; CDR3 DNA: TGCAGTGCTAGAGATGTCGCCCCGGGCGGCAATGAGCAGTTCTTC
D gene: NA; J gene: TRBJ1-5; V gene: TRBV11-2; clone size: few; CDR3 protein: CASSATPAGISNQPQHF; CDR3 DNA: TGTGCCAGCAGCGCGACTCCCGCAGGGATTAGCAATCAGCCCCAGCATTTT
D gene: TRBD1; J gene: TRBJ2-7; V gene: TRBV7-7; clone size: many; CDR3 protein: CASSQGDSFTSEQYF; CDR3 DNA: TGTGCTAGCAGCCAAGGGGACAGTTTTACATCCGAGCAGTACTTC
D gene: TRBD2; J gene: TRBJ2-7; V gene: TRBV30; clone size: many; CDR3 protein: CAWGTSRYEQYF; CDR3 DNA: TGTGCCTGGGGGACTAGCCGCTACGAGCAGTACTTC
D gene: TRBD2; J gene: TRBJ2-3; V gene: TRBV20-1; clone size: few; CDR3 protein: CSARKGLAGGTDTQYF; CDR3 DNA: TGCAGTGCTAGGAAAGGACTAGCGGGGGGAACAGATACGCAGTATTTT
D gene: NA; J gene: TRBJ2-4; V gene: TRBV20-1; clone size: many; CDR3 protein: CSARDSVGGWSKNIQYF; CDR3 DNA: TGCAGTGCTAGAGATTCGGTCGGGGGATGGTCCAAAAACATTCAGTACTTC
D gene: TRBD2; J gene: TRBJ2-1; V gene: TRBV6-5; clone size: NA; CDR3 protein: CASSYGGGGTKEQFF; CDR3 DNA: TGTGCCAGCAGTTATGGCGGGGGAGGAACAAAAGAGCAGTTCTTC
D gene: NA; J gene: TRBJ1-4; V gene: TRBV7-8; clone size: many; CDR3 protein: CASSPLATNEKLFF; CDR3 DNA: TGTGCCAGCAGTCCACTTGCAACTAATGAAAAACTGTTTTTT
D gene: NA; J gene: TRBJ2-4; V gene: TRBV9; clone size: many; CDR3 protein: CASSPPFAKNIQYF; CDR3 DNA: TGTGCCAGCAGCCCCCCCTTCGCCAAAAACATTCAGTACTTC
D gene: NA; J gene: TRBJ2-5; V gene: TRBV30; clone size: many; CDR3 protein: CAWSFAPGDQYF; CDR3 DNA: TGTGCCTGGAGTTTCGCCCCGGGTGACCAGTACTTC
D gene: TRBD1; J gene: TRBJ1-2; V gene: TRBV12-3/TRBV12-4; clone size: many; CDR3 protein: CASSWAPGQVNYGYTF; CDR3 DNA: TGTGCCAGCAGCTGGGCCCCTGGACAGGTGAACTATGGCTACACCTTC
D gene: TRBD2; J gene: TRBJ2-7; V gene: TRBV29-1; clone size: NA; CDR3 protein: CSVSSGRAPYEQYF; CDR3 DNA: TGCAGCGTCTCTAGCGGGAGGGCCCCCTACGAGCAGTACTTC
D gene: TRBD1; J gene: TRBJ1-1; V gene: TRBV9; clone size: many; CDR3 protein: CASSVTGGAGTEAFF; CDR3 DNA: TGTGCCAGCAGCGTAACAGGGGGCGCAGGCACTGAAGCTTTCTTT
D gene: NA; J gene: TRBJ1-1; V gene: TRBV3-1; clone size: few; CDR3 protein: CASSPRNALNTEAFF; CDR3 DNA: TGTGCCAGCAGCCCCCGGAACGCGTTGAACACTGAAGCTTTCTTT
D gene: TRBD1; J gene: TRBJ1-5; V gene: TRBV5-6; clone size: NA; CDR3 protein: CASSSQDRANQPQHF; CDR3 DNA: TGTGCCAGCAGCTCCCAGGACAGGGCAAATCAGCCCCAGCATTTT
D gene: TRBD2; J gene: TRBJ2-1; V gene: TRBV20-1; clone size: NA; CDR3 protein: CSASPGLAGASGSYNEQFF; CDR3 DNA: TGCAGTGCTAGCCCTGGACTAGCGGGAGCATCTGGCTCCTACAATGAGCAGTTCTTC
D gene: NA; J gene: TRBJ2-5; V gene: TRBV7-2; clone size: NA; CDR3 protein: CASSLVTGAETQYF; CDR3 DNA: TGTGCCAGCAGCTTAGTAACGGGAGCAGAGACCCAGTACTTC
D gene: NA; J gene: TRBJ1-6; V gene: TRBV5-1; clone size: NA; CDR3 protein: CASAALRDTNSPLHF; CDR3 DNA: TGCGCCAGCGCCGCCCTGCGGGACACAAATTCACCCCTCCACTTT
D gene: TRBD1; J gene: TRBJ2-5; V gene: TRBV7-3; clone size: many; CDR3 protein: CASSLTGLGETQYF; CDR3 DNA: TGTGCCAGCAGCTTGACAGGGTTGGGGGAGACCCAGTACTTC
D gene: NA; J gene: TRBJ2-7; V gene: TRBV27; clone size: NA; CDR3 protein: CASSPPRDGPSYEQYF; CDR3 DNA: TGTGCCAGCAGTCCACCCCGGGACGGCCCGTCCTACGAGCAGTACTTC
D gene: NA; J gene: TRBJ2-5; V gene: TRBV29-1; clone size: NA; CDR3 protein: CSVAALHGETQYF; CDR3 DNA: TGCAGCGTTGCAGCCTTACACGGGGAGACCCAGTACTTC
D gene: NA; J gene: TRBJ2-7; V gene: TRBV12-3/TRBV12-4; clone size: NA; CDR3 protein: CASSSKSSYEQYF; CDR3 DNA: TGTGCCAGCAGTTCGAAGTCGTCCTACGAGCAGTACTTC
D gene: NA; J gene: TRBJ1-1; V gene: TRBV4-1; clone size: NA; CDR3 protein: CASSQGSLGDFTVNEAFF; CDR3 DNA: TGCGCCAGCAGCCAAGGTTCACTTGGGGACTTTACGGTAAATGAAGCTTTCTTT
D gene: NA; J gene: TRBJ1-5; V gene: TRBV30; clone size: NA; CDR3 protein: CAWSVGAGEGQPQHF; CDR3 DNA: TGTGCCTGGAGTGTAGGCGCAGGGGAGGGCCAGCCCCAGCATTTT
D gene: NA; J gene: TRBJ2-5; V gene: TRBV4-2; clone size: NA; CDR3 protein: CASSPSQGYQETQYF; CDR3 DNA: TGTGCCAGCAGCCCTAGCCAGGGGTACCAAGAGACCCAGTACTTC
D gene: NA; J gene: TRBJ1-1; V gene: TRBV7-4; clone size: NA; CDR3 protein: CASSTGFLAEAFF; CDR3 DNA: TGTGCCAGCAGTACAGGGTTTTTGGCTGAAGCTTTCTTT
D gene: TRBD1; J gene: TRBJ1-1; V gene: TRBV6-5; clone size: few; CDR3 protein: CASRHGTGDSTEAFF; CDR3 DNA: TGTGCCAGCCGCCATGGGACAGGGGATAGCACTGAAGCTTTCTTT
D gene: NA; J gene: TRBJ2-7; V gene: TRBV20-1; clone size: many; CDR3 protein: CSARDLHNSPSYEQYF; CDR3 DNA: TGCAGTGCTAGAGATCTTCATAATTCTCCTTCCTACGAGCAGTACTTC
D gene: NA; J gene: TRBJ1-2; V gene: TRBV7-2; clone size: many; CDR3 protein: CASSFYGDYYTF; CDR3 DNA: TGTGCCAGCAGCTTTTATGGGGATTACTACACCTTC